The 23 T cell receptor beta chains presented below share a single source sample, sequenced in a study of post-analysis software for immune sequencing data. Broader study findings: In patients, TRBV5-6, TRBV5-1 and TRBV20-1 belonged to five TRBV segments found more frequently than in controls.

Built from TCR beta cDNA, the libraries had unique molecular identifiers in them. TCRdb reprocessed the PCR reads with MiXCR, giving one entry per CDR3 protein. The sample records fewer than 850,000 distinct CDR3 sequences, around 27% being singletons. These receptors have no known antigen. Sequencing was carried out using blood. The origin of the receptors is a girl aged 10 to 17 with multiple sclerosis.

The V call is TRBV20-1, the J call TRBJ2-5, with TRBD2 matching 12 bases. CDR1 is DFQATT and CDR2 is SNEGSKA in the germline V gene (reference sequence). V shed 5 bases and J 4 bases; nucleotides not matched to a gene: 11. This CDR3 has 16 residues. The CDR3 DNA sequence: TGCAGTGCTCGCCTGGCTAGCGGGAGGGCCCCAGAGACCCAGTACTTC. Its translation: CSARLASGRAPETQYF.

The chain carries TRBV29-1 and TRBJ2-7; TRBD2 matches 8 bases. J gave up 0 bases and V 7 bases, and 5 bases lay outside the gene matches. Per germline, CDR1 SQVTM and CDR2 ANQGSEA. This CDR3 is 13 amino acids long. The CDR3 DNA reads as TGCAGCGGCAGCACTAGCGGCTCCTACGAGCAGTACTTC. Translation gives CSGSTSGSYEQYF.

This CDR3 reads CASSAPRTGDNSPLHF. The CDR3 nucleotides are TGTGCCAGCAGCGCCCCCCGGACAGGGGATAATTCACCCCTCCACTTT. This chain uses TRBV9 with TRBJ1-6; 9 positions match TRBD1. Germline lookup yields CDR1 SGDLS and CDR2 YYNGEE. Trimming removed 3 bases from V and 5 bases from J; junction bases left unmatched: 6. This CDR3 spans 16 amino acids.

There are a few counts of this clonotype. This rearrangement joins TRBV4-1 to TRBJ1-5, with D hard to call. Between the trimmed V and J ends, which lost 1 base and 4 bases, there was a span of 17 bases. The CDR3 loop spans 17 amino acids. Germline V CDR1 and CDR2: MGHRA, YSYEKL. The CDR3 nucleotides are TGCGCCAGCAGCCAAGGCCCAACACTCCTAGGGAATCAGCCCCAGCATTTT. It yields the protein CASSQGPTLLGNQPQHF.

As DNA, the CDR3 is TGTGCCAGCAGTACTTGGATGGGACAGGGTGCCGGATCCCTCCACTTT. It is translated as CASSTWMGQGAGSLHF. V is TRBV6-5 and J is TRBJ1-6; TRBD1 matches at 9 bases. CDR3 length: 16 amino acids. Trimming took 5 bases from V and 14 from J; bases not matched to a gene: 16. Germline V lookup: CDR1 MNHEY, CDR2 SVGAGI.

V gene TRBV5-1 combines with J gene TRBJ2-7, with D possibly matching TRBD2 (6 bases). The better agreement between TRBJ2-5 and the DNA end casts doubt on the J call. The V gene's germline CDR1 is SGHRS and CDR2 YFSETQ. The CDR3 runs to 14 residues. CDR3 DNA: TGCGCCAGCAGCTCCCAGGTCGGGGGAGAGACCCAGTACTTC. It codes for CASSSQVGGETQYF.

This clonotype was found a few times. V and J are TRBV12-3 or TRBV12-4 and TRBJ2-7, with D unresolved. The V end was cut by 3 bases, the J end by 5 bases, with 14 bases between. This CDR3 has 14 residues. For the CDR3, the DNA is TGTGCCAGCAGTTTTACCAGGAACTCGGACGAGCAGTACTTC. Protein product: CASSFTRNSDEQYF.

This clonotype was seen repeatedly, ten times or more. The genes are TRBV7-2 and TRBJ2-7; D gene ambiguous. The V gene lost 2 bases and the J gene lost 1 base, with 9 bases spanning the gap. Per germline, CDR1 SGHTA and CDR2 FQGNSA. The CDR3 has 14 residues. CDR3 residues: CASSLSADSYEQYF. The CDR3 DNA is TGTGCCAGCAGCTTATCTGCGGATTCCTACGAGCAGTACTTC.

J is TRBJ1-1 and V is TRBV20-1; no reliable D call. Germline lookup yields CDR1 DFQATT and CDR2 SNEGSKA (reference sequence). V dropped 6 bases and J dropped 1 base, with 18 bases sitting between them. The CDR3 contains 15 residues. CDR3 coding DNA: TGCAGTGCAGACGGAGACGCAGTTCAGAACACTGAAGCTTTCTTT. Translating gives CSADGDAVQNTEAFF.

The table lists this clonotype with a few counts. The chain uses TRBV3-1 and TRBJ2-2; 7 nucleotides align to TRBD2. The CDR3 length is 16 residues. The V segment lost 1 base and the J segment 3 bases; nucleotides outside the gene matches: 5. Germline CDR1 and CDR2: LGHDT and YNNKEL (reference sequence). The CDR3 region is CASSQGLAEHTGELFF. CDR3 in DNA: TGTGCCAGCAGCCAAGGTCTAGCGGAGCACACCGGGGAGCTGTTTTTT.

The chain recombines TRBV28 with TRBJ1-2; TRBD1 is a possible D gene (6 bases). Germline V gene lookup returns CDR1 MDHEN and CDR2 SYDVKM. This CDR3 has 14 residues. Deletions cut 5 bases from V and 7 bases from J, with 17 bases between. This CDR3 reads CASSAPTGTCGYTF. The CDR3 nucleotides are TGTGCCAGCAGTGCCCCCACAGGGACCTGTGGCTACACCTTC.

This clonotype was recorded a few times. The genes are TRBV28 and TRBJ2-2, with D maybe TRBD1 (6 bases). With 6 bases removed from V and 5 bases from J, the gap between germline ends came to 16 bases. The CDR3 extends over 15 amino acids. In germline, CDR1 is MDHEN, CDR2 SYDVKM. In nucleotides, the CDR3 is TGTGCCAGCAGCGATCCCAGGGGAAGAACCGGGGAGCTGTTTTTT. This gives the protein CASSDPRGRTGELFF.

The chain carries TRBV28 and TRBJ2-7; D is uncertain. In germline, CDR1 is MDHEN, CDR2 SYDVKM. Trimming cost V 5 bases and J 0 bases, with 17 bases left between them. This CDR3 region has 16 residues. CDR3 in amino acids: CASSTQRLEGSYEQYF. CDR3 nucleotide sequence: TGTGCCAGCAGTACTCAAAGGTTGGAAGGCTCCTACGAGCAGTACTTC.

The J gene is TRBJ1-1, the V gene TRBV10-3, with a tentative D call TRBD1 (5 bases). Trimming shortened V by 10 bases and J by 1 base, and 13 bases separated the two germline ends. CDR1 ENHRY and CDR2 SYGVKD come from the germline V gene. This CDR3 has 13 residues. The CDR3 protein is CATDRDGNTEAFF. In nucleotides, the CDR3 is TGTGCCACAGACCGGGACGGGAACACTGAAGCTTTCTTT.

The rearrangement joins TRBV5-1 to TRBJ1-6, with D possibly matching TRBD1 (5 bases). The CDR3 is made up of 15 amino acids. Trimming cost V 1 base and J 6 bases, with 11 bases left between them. Germline V gives CDR1 SGHRS, CDR2 YFSETQ. The CDR3 is CASSLTGSRNSPLHF. In DNA form, the CDR3 reads TGCGCCAGCAGCTTGACAGGAAGTCGTAATTCACCCCTCCACTTT.

The gene calls are TRBV28 and TRBJ1-3; the D is unclear. CDR1 and CDR2 from the germline V gene are MDHEN and SYDVKM. This CDR3 spans 16 amino acids. The V end was cut by 4 bases, the J end by 0 bases, with 13 bases between. In DNA form, the CDR3 reads TGTGCCAGCAGTTCAACCGATTACACCTCTGGAAACACCATATATTTT. It yields the protein CASSSTDYTSGNTIYF.

This clonotype has just a few counts. The chain joins TRBV6-2 or TRBV6-3 to TRBJ2-1, with 8 bases aligning to TRBD2. Unmatched junction bases numbered 13, after V lost 0 bases and J lost 0 bases. The germline gives CDR1 MNHEY, CDR2 SVGEGT. CDR3 length: 20 amino acids. The CDR3 coding sequence is TGTGCCAGCAGTTACTCGTCTGGGGCGGGAGGCCTCAGCTCCTACAATGAGCAGTTCTTC. Translating it yields CASSYSSGAGGLSSYNEQFF.

The V gene is TRBV28, the J gene TRBJ2-5, with D hard to call. The CDR3 length is 14 residues. The V and J ends lost 1 base and 2 bases respectively, with 8 bases between them. The germline V gene encodes CDR1 MDHEN and CDR2 SYDVKM. This CDR3 is CASSLSAPQETQYF. In nucleotides, the CDR3 is TGTGCCAGCAGTTTATCGGCACCACAAGAGACCCAGTACTTC.

This clonotype was counted only a few times. J is TRBJ2-7 and V is TRBV4-3, with D uncertain. CDR1 and CDR2 from the germline V gene are LGHNA and YSLEER. This CDR3 spans 15 amino acids. V dropped 0 bases and J dropped 3 bases, with 12 bases sitting between them. The CDR3 region is CASSQDMGKVYEQYF. In nucleotides, the CDR3 is TGCGCCAGCAGCCAAGATATGGGCAAGGTCTACGAGCAGTACTTC.

The gene calls are TRBV5-1 and TRBJ2-7, with 13 nucleotides matching TRBD2. The V gene end was trimmed by 7 bases and the J gene end by 3 bases; junction bases not matched to a gene: 4. The germline V gene has CDR1 SGHRS and CDR2 YFSETQ. The CDR3 extends over 14 amino acids. The CDR3 DNA follows: TGCGCCAGCGGGACTAGCGGGAACCTCTACGAGCAGTACTTC. It translates to CASGTSGNLYEQYF. The full variable domain, its missing parts supplied by reference TRBV5-1 and TRBJ2-7, is KAGVTQTPRYLIKTRGQQVTLSCSPISGHRSVSWYQQTPGQGLQFLFEYFSETQRNKGNFPGRFSGRQFSNSRSEMNVSTLELGDSALYLCASGTSGNLYEQYFGPGTRLTVT.

This clonotype was observed many times. The chain links TRBV7-2 to TRBJ2-7; 9 nucleotides align to TRBD2. This CDR3 spans 14 amino acids. The ends lost 5 bases at V and 2 bases at J; junction bases unmatched: 4. Per the germline V gene, CDR1 is SGHTA and CDR2 is FQGNSA. This CDR3 reads CASSLGLATYEQYF. DNA of the CDR3: TGTGCCAGCAGCCTCGGACTAGCGACCTACGAGCAGTACTTC.

This chain links TRBV19 with TRBJ1-2, with 7 positions matching TRBD1. The trim removed 7 bases at V and 4 bases at J, leaving 9 bases unmatched. The CDR3 is 14 residues long. From germline, CDR1 is LNHDA and CDR2 SQIVND (reference sequence). Here the CDR3 reads CASTPGGGGYGYTF. CDR3 DNA: TGTGCCAGTACCCCGGGAGGGGGCGGCTATGGCTACACCTTC.

This clonotype was recorded at least ten times. The chain recombines TRBV7-9 with TRBJ2-1; possible D gene TRBD1, 5 bases. The germline V and J ends were trimmed by 5 bases and 6 bases, with 8 bases remaining between them. The germline V gene encodes CDR1 SEHNR and CDR2 FQNEAQ (reference sequence). This CDR3 is built from 12 residues. CDR3 bases: TGTGCCAGCAGCCTGGGGCTCAATGAGCAGTTCTTC. Translating it yields CASSLGLNEQFF.